This T cell receptor (beta chain) was sequenced during a study of CD8 T cells in ankylosing spondylitis. MiXCR, run by TCRdb on the 5' RACE reads, gives a single entry per CDR3 protein. The sample contains approximately 220,000 distinct CDR3 sequences, 25% to 30% of which appear only once. Trimming took off 6 bases at V and 3 bases at J, with 9 bases between the two ends. This CDR3 has 13 amino acids. The sample consisted of blood, either unsorted or a sorted T cell fraction (not recorded which). This chain uses TRBV12-3 or TRBV12-4 with TRBJ2-1; D call uncertain. This clonotype was sampled from a male donor with ankylosing spondylitis or in good health (not recorded which). CDR3 DNA: TGTGCCAGCAGGAACAATCACTACAATGAGCAGTTCTTC. It is translated as CASRNNHYNEQFF.